This T cell receptor beta chain was sequenced during a study of T cells expressing NK-cell markers. For the study at large: There were seven HCMV-seropositive donors and one seronegative donor among the eight sequenced. Study results and limitations: NKG2C+ dominant clonotypes from about 6 donors made up roughly 1.0-8% of CD8+ T cells.

Looked up from germline, CDR1 is MGHRA and CDR2 is YSYEKL. This CDR3 spans 17 amino acids. For each CDR3 protein, TCRdb gives one entry from its re-call of the 5' RACE reads, without DNA. Recorded for this sample: 400,000 or so distinct CDR3 sequences. A word on this clonotype: Its antigen is not identified.

J is TRBJ2-1 and V is TRBV4-1; the D gene TCRdb calls, TRBD2, cannot be checked with no DNA. The receptor comes from a woman aged 45-65 years in good health. The sequencing sample was made of blood T cells: a sorted CD56 or NKG2C T cell subset, CD4+ or CD8+ T cells, or bulk PBMC T cells (not recorded which). The CDR3 loop is CASSHTLGDSSYNEQFF.